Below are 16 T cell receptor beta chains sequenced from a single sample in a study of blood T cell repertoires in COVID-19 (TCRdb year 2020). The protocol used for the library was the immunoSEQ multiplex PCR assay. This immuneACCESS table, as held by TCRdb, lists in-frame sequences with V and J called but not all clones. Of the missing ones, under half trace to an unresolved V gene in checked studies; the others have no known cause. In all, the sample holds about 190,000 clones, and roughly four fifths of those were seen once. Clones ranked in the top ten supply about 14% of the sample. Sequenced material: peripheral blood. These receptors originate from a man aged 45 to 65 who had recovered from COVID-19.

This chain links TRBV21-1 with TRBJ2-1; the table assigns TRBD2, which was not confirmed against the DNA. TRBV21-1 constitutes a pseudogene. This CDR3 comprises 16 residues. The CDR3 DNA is TGTGCCAGCAGCACCATCTGGGGCGGGAGGGTTCATGAGCAGTTCTTC. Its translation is CASSTIWGGRVHEQFF.

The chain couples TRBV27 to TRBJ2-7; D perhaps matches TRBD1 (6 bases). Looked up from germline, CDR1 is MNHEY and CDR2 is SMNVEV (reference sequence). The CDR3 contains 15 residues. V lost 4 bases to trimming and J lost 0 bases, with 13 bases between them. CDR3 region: CASSSPGASSYEQYF. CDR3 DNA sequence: TGTGCCAGCAGTTCGCCAGGGGCTTCCTCCTACGAGCAGTACTTC.

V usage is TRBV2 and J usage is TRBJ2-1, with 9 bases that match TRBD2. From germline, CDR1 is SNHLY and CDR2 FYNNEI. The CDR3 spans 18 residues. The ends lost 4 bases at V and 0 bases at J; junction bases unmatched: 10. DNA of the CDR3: TGTGCCAGCAGTGCCCGGTTACTAGCGGGTAACTCCTACAATGAGCAGTTCTTC. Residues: CASSARLLAGNSYNEQFF.

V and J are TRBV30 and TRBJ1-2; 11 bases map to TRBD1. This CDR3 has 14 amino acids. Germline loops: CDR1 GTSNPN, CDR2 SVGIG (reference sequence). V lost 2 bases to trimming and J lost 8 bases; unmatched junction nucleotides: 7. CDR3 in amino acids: CAWSFSGQGDGYTF. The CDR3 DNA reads TGTGCCTGGAGTTTCTCGGGACAGGGGGACGGCTACACCTTC.

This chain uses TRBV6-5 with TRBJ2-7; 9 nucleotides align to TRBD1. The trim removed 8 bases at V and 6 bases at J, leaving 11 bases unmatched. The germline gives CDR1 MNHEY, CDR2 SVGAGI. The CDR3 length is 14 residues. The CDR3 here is CASGRRGQGFEQYF. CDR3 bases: TGTGCCAGCGGAAGACGGGGACAGGGTTTCGAGCAGTACTTC.

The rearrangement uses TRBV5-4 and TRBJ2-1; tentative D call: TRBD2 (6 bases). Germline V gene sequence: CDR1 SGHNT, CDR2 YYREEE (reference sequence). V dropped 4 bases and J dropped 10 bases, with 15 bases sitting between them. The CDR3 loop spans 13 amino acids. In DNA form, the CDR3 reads TGTGCCAGCAGCCCCCGGGAGTCTTGGGAGCAGTTCTTC. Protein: CASSPRESWEQFF.

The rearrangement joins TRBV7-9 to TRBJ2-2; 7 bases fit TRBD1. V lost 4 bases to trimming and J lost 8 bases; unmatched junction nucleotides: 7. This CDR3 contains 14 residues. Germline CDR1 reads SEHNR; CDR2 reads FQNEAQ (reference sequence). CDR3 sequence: CASSSRDSPGELFF. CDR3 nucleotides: TGTGCCAGCAGCTCCCGGGACAGCCCGGGGGAGCTGTTTTTT.

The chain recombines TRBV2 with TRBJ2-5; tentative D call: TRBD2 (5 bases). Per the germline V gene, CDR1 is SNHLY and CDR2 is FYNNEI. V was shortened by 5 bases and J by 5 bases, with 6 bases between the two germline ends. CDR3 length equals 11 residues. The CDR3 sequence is CASSRGETQYF. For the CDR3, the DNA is TGTGCCAGCAGTAGAGGGGAGACCCAGTACTTC. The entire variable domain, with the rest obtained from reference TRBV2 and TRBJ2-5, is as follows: EPEVTQTPSHQVTQMGQEVILRCVPISNHLYFYWYRQILGQKVEFLVSFYNNEISEKSEIFDDQFSVERPDGSNFTLKIRSTKLEDSAMYFCASSRGETQYFGPGTRLLVL.

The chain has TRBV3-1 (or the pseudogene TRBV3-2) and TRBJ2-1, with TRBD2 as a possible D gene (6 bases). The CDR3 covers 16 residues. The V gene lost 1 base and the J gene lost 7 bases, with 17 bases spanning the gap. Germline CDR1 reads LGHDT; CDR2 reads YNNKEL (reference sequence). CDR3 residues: CASSQGGDGSRNEQFF. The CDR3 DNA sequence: TGTGCCAGCAGCCAAGGAGGAGACGGGAGTAGGAATGAGCAGTTCTTC.

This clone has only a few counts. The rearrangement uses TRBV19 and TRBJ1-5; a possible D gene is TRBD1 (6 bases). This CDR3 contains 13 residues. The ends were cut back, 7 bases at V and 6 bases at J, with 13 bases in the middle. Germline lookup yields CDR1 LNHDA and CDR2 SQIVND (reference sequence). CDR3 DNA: TGTGCCAGTAACTCAGGGGCCGCTCAGCCCCAGCATTTT. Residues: CASNSGAAQPQHF.

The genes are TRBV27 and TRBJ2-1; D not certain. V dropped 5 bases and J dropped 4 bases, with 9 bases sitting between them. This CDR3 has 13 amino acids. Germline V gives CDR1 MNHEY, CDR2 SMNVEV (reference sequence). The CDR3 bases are TGTGCCAGCAGTCGACTGGAGTACAATGAGCAGTTCTTC. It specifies CASSRLEYNEQFF.

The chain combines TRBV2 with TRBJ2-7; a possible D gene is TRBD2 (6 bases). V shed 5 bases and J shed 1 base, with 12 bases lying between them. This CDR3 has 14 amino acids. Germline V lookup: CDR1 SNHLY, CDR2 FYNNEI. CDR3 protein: CASSLSSGSYEQYF. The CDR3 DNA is TGTGCCAGCAGTTTGAGTAGCGGTTCCTACGAGCAGTACTTC.

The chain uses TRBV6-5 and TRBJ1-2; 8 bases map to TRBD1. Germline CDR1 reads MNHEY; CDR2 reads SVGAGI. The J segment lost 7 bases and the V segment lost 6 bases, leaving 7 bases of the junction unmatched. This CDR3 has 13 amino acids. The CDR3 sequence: CASSLQGAAGYTF. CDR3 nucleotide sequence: TGTGCCAGCAGCCTCCAGGGGGCGGCTGGCTACACCTTC.

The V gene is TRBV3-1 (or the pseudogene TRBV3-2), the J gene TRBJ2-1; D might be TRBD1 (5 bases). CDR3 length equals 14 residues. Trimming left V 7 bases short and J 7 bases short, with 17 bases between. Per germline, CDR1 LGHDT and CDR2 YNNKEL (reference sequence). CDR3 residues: CASTDSTTLNEQFF. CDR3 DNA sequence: TGTGCCAGCACCGACAGTACCACGTTGAATGAGCAGTTCTTC.

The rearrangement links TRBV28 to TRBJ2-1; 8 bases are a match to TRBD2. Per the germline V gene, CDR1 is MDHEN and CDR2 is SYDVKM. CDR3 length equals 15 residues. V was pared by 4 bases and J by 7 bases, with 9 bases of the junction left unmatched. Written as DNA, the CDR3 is TGTGCCAGCAGTTGGTCGGGTAGCGGGACGAATGAGCAGTTCTTC. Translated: CASSWSGSGTNEQFF.

The CDR3 loop reads CASSLGAGGYTDTQYF. The CDR3 coding sequence is TGTGCCAGCAGCTTAGGGGCGGGAGGGTACACAGATACGCAGTATTTT. The chain uses TRBV7-2 and TRBJ2-3, with 9 bases that match TRBD2. CDR3 size: 16 residues. J lost 2 bases, V lost 1 base, and 4 bases had no gene match. CDR1 SGHTA and CDR2 FQGNSA come from the germline V gene. Variable domain in full (rest from reference TRBV7-2 and TRBJ2-3): GAGVSQSPSNKVTEKGKDVELRCDPISGHTALYWYRQSLGQGLEFLIYFQGNSAPDKSGLPSDRFSAERTGGSVSTLTIQRTQQEDSAVYLCASSLGAGGYTDTQYFGPGTRLTVL.